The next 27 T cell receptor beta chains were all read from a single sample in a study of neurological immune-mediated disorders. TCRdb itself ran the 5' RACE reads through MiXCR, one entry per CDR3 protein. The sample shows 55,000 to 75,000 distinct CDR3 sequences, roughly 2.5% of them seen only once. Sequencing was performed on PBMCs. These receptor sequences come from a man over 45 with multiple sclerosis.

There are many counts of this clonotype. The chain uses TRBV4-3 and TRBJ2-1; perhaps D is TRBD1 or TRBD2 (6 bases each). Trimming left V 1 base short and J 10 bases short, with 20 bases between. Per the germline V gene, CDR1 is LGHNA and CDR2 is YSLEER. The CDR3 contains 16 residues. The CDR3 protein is CASSQAPAGQGGEQFF. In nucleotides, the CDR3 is TGCGCCAGCAGCCAAGCCCCAGCAGGTCAAGGGGGGGAGCAGTTCTTC.

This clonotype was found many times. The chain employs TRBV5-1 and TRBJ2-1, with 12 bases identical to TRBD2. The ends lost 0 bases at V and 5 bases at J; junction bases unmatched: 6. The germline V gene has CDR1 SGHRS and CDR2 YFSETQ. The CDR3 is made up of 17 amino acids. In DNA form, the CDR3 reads TGCGCCAGCAGCTTGGCTCCACTAGCGGGGGGAAACAATGAGCAGTTCTTC. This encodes CASSLAPLAGGNNEQFF.

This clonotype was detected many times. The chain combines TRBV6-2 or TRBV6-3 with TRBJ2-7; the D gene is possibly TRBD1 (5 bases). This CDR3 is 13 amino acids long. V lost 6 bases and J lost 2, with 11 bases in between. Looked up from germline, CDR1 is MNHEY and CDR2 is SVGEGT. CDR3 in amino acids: CASSSARAYEQYF. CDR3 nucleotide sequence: TGTGCCAGCAGCTCCGCCAGGGCCTACGAGCAGTACTTC.

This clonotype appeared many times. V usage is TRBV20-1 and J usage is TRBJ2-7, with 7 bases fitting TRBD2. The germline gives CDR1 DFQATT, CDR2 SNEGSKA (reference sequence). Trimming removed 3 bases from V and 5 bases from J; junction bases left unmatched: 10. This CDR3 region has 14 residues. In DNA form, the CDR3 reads TGCAGTGCTAGCCCGACTAGCTGGACTAACGAGCAGTACTTC. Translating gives CSASPTSWTNEQYF.

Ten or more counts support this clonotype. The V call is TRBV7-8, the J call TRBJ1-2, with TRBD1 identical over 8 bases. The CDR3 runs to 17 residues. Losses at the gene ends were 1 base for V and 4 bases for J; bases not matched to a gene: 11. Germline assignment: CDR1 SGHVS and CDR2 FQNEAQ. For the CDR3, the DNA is TGTGCCAGCAGCTTAGGGACAGGGAAGGGCGCCGCCTATGGCTACACCTTC. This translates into CASSLGTGKGAAYGYTF.

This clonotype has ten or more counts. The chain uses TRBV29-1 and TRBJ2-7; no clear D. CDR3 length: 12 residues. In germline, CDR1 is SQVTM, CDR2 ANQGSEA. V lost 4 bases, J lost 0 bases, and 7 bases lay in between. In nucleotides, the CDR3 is TGCAGCGTTGGTTCGAGCTCCTACGAGCAGTACTTC. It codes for CSVGSSSYEQYF.

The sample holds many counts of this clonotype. The CDR3 protein is CSVNRLDGTDTQYF. DNA for the CDR3: TGCAGTGTCAACCGACTAGACGGCACAGATACGCAGTATTTT. The chain joins TRBV20-1 to TRBJ2-3; D may be TRBD2 (6 bases). CDR1 and CDR2 (germline): DFQATT, SNEGSKA (reference sequence). The V gene lost 7 bases and the J gene lost 1 base, with 15 bases spanning the gap. The CDR3 extends over 14 amino acids.

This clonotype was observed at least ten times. The CDR3 protein is CSAQTSGGAYSTDTQYF. The CDR3 DNA reads TGCAGTGCCCAGACTAGCGGGGGGGCGTATAGCACAGATACGCAGTATTTT. V is TRBV20-1 and J is TRBJ2-3, with 14 bases aligning to TRBD2. Germline V gives CDR1 DFQATT, CDR2 SNEGSKA (reference sequence). With V trimmed by 6 bases and J by 0 bases, 8 bases remained unmatched. The CDR3 consists of 17 residues.

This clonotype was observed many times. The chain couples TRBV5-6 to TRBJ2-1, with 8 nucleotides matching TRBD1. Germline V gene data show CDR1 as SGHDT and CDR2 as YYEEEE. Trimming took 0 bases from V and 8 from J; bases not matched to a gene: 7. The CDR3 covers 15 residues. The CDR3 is CASSLAAGGRDEQFF. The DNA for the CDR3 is TGTGCCAGCAGCTTGGCGGCAGGGGGCAGGGATGAGCAGTTCTTC.

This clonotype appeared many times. The chain's CDR3 is CASSVDWGGRYNEQFF. CDR3 in DNA: TGTGCCAGCAGCGTAGACTGGGGTGGCAGGTACAATGAGCAGTTCTTC. The chain joins TRBV9 to TRBJ2-1; D remains ambiguous. Germline V gives CDR1 SGDLS, CDR2 YYNGEE. The CDR3 contains 16 residues. The germline V and J ends were trimmed by 0 bases and 4 bases, with 14 bases remaining between them.

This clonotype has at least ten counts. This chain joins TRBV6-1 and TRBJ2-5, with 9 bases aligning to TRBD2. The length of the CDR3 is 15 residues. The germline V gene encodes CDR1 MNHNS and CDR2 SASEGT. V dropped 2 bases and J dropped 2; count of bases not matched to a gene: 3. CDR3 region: CASSELAGSQETQYF. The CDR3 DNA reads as TGTGCCAGCAGTGAACTAGCGGGATCTCAAGAGACCCAGTACTTC.

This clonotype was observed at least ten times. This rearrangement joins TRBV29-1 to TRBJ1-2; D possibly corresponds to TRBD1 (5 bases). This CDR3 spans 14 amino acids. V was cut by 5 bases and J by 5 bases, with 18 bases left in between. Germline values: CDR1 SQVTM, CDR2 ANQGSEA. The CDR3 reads CSVSEVSGYYGYTF. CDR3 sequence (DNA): TGCAGCGTTTCGGAGGTCTCAGGGTATTATGGCTACACCTTC.

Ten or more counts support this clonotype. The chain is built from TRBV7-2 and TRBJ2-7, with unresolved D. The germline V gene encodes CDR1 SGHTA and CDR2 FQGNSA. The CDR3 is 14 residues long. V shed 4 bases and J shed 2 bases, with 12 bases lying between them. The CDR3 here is CASSWGGSAYEQYF. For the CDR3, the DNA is TGTGCCAGCAGCTGGGGTGGAAGCGCCTACGAGCAGTACTTC.

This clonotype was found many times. The CDR3 DNA reads as TGCAGCGTTGAAGGGGCCCGGGACAGAGACAACGTCCTGACTTTC. It encodes CSVEGARDRDNVLTF. The V call is TRBV29-1, the J call TRBJ2-6; TRBD1 aligns across 7 bases. Looked up from germline, CDR1 is SQVTM and CDR2 is ANQGSEA. This CDR3 spans 15 amino acids. Trimming took 1 base from V and 9 from J; bases not matched to a gene: 9.

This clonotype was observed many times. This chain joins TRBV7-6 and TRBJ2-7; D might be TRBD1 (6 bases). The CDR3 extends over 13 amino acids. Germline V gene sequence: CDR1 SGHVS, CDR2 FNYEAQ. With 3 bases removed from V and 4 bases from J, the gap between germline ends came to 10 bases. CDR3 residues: CASSFTGSYEQYF. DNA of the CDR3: TGTGCCAGCAGCTTCACAGGGTCTTACGAGCAGTACTTC.

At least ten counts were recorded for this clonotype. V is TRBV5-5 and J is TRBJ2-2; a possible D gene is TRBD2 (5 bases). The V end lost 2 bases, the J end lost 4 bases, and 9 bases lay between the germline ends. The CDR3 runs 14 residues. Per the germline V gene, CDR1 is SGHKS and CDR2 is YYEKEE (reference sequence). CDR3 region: CASSFLGVTGELFF. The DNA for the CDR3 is TGTGCCAGCAGCTTCCTCGGGGTCACCGGGGAGCTGTTTTTT.

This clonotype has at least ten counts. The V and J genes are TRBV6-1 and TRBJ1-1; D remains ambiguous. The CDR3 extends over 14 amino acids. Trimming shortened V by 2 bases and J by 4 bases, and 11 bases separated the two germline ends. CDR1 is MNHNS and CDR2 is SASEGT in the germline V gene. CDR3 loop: CASSESLRGTEAFF. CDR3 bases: TGTGCCAGCAGTGAATCTCTACGCGGCACTGAAGCTTTCTTT.

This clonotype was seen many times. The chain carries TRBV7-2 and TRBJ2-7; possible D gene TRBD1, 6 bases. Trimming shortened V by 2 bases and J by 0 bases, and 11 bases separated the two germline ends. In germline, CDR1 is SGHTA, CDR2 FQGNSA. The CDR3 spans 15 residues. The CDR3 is CASSLSQGSSYEQYF. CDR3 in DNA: TGTGCCAGCAGCTTATCCCAGGGGTCCTCCTACGAGCAGTACTTC.

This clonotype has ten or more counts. This chain's CDR3 is CASSTGLAGGLTDTQYF. The CDR3 DNA reads TGCGCCAGCAGCACCGGACTAGCGGGGGGGCTCACAGATACGCAGTATTTT. The chain couples TRBV5-1 to TRBJ2-3; 15 nucleotides agree with TRBD2. The V and J ends lost 4 bases and 2 bases, in that order; junction bases with no gene match: 5. The CDR3 has 17 amino acids. Germline CDR1 and CDR2: SGHRS and YFSETQ.

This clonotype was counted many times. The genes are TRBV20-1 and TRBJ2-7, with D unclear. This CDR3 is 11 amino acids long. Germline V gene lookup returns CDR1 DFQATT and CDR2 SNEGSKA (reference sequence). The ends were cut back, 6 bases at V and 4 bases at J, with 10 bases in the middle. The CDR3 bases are TGCAGTGCCTCGACCCTTTACGAGCAGTACTTC. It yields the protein CSASTLYEQYF.

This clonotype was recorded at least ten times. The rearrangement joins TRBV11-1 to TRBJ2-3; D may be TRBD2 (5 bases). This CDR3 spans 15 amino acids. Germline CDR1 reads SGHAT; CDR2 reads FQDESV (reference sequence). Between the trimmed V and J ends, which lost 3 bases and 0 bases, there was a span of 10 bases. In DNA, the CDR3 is TGTGCCAGCAGCTTGGAAAGGACTAGCACAGATACGCAGTATTTT. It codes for CASSLERTSTDTQYF.

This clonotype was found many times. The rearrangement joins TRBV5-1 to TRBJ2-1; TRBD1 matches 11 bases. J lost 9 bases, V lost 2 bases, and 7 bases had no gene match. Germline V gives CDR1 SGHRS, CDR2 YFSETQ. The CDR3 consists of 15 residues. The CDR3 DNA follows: TGCGCCAGCAGCTTCGGACAGGGGGCGTCAAGTGAGCAGTTCTTC. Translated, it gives CASSFGQGASSEQFF.

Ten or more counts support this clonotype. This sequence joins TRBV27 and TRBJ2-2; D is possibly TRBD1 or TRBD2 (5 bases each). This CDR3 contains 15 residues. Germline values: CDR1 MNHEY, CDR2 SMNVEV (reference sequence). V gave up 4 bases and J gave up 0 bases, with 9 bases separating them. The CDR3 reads CASSSLGPNTGELFF. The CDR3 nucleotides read TGTGCCAGCAGTTCGTTGGGACCGAACACCGGGGAGCTGTTTTTT.

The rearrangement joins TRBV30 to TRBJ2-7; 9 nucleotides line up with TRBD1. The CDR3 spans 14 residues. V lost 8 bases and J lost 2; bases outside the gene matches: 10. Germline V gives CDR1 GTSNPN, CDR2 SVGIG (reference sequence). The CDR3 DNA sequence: TGTGCCCCGAAGGGGACAGGGTCCCCCTACGAGCAGTACTTC. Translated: CAPKGTGSPYEQYF.

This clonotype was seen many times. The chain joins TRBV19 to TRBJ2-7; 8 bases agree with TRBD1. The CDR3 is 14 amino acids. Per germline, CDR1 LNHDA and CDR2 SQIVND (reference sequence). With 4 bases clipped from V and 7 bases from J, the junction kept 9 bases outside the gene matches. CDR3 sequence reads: CASSTGQGLGEQYF. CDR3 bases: TGTGCCAGTAGTACCGGACAGGGCCTTGGGGAGCAGTACTTC.

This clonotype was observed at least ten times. The CDR3: CSASGTSNTGELFF. DNA of the CDR3: TGCAGTGCTTCCGGGACATCGAACACCGGGGAGCTGTTTTTT. This chain uses TRBV20-1 with TRBJ2-2; D is perhaps TRBD1 (6 bases). Trimming shortened V by 5 bases and J by 0 bases, and 10 bases separated the two germline ends. This CDR3 contains 14 residues. Per germline, CDR1 DFQATT and CDR2 SNEGSKA (reference sequence).

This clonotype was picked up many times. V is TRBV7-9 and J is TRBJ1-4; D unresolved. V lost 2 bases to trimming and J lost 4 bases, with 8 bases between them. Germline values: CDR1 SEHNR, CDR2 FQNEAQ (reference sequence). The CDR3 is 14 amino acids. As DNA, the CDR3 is TGTGCCAGCAGCTTAAACAGCAATAATGAAAAACTGTTTTTT. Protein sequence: CASSLNSNNEKLFF.